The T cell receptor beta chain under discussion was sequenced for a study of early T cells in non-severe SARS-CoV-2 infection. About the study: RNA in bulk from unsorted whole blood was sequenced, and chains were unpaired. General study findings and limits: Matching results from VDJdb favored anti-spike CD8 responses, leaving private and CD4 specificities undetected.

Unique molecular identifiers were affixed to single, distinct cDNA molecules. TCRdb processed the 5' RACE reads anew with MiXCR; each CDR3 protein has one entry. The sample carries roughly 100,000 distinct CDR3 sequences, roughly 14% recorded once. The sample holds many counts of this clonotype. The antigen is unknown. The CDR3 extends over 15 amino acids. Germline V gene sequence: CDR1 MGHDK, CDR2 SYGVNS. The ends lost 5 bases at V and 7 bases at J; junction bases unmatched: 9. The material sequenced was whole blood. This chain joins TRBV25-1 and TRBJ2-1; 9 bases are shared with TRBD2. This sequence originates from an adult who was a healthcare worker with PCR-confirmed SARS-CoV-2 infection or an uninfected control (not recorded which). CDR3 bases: TGTGCCAGCAGTCCAGTAGCGGGAGTGAGGAATGAGCAGTTCTTC. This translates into CASSPVAGVRNEQFF.